This T cell receptor (beta chain) was identified in a study of T cells after yellow fever vaccination. This clonotype was observed at least ten times. TCRdb reprocessed the 5' RACE reads with MiXCR, giving one entry per CDR3 protein. In the table there are 310,000 or so distinct CDR3 sequences, around 3.9% of which are singletons. Germline V gives CDR1 SGHRS, CDR2 YFSETQ. V shed 5 bases and J 3 bases; nucleotides not matched to a gene: 4. This CDR3 is 14 amino acids long. The receptor's source is a man in his late teens or twenties who received the YFV17D yellow fever vaccine. J is TRBJ2-3 and V is TRBV5-1; 9 bases fit TRBD2. The material was PBMCs, obtained on the day of the yellow fever booster vaccination. The DNA of the CDR3 is TGCGCCAGCAGAAGGCTAGCGGGGACAGATACGCAGTATTTT. Translated: CASRRLAGTDTQYF.